This T cell receptor (beta chain) was sequenced during a study of graft-versus-host responses after intestinal transplantation. Clones were read by immunoSEQ multiplex PCR, and TCRdb kept only the in-frame ones, dropping some. The table shows just under 30,000 clones, with about three quarters occurring only once. Tissue processing of the graft released intraepithelial and lamina propria lymphocytes from it. Specimen: ileum tissue, collected 98 days after intestinal transplantation. The source of this sequence is a human patient who received an intestinal transplant, so some T cells may come from the graft donor.

The CDR3 is CASSSGTGTGNTIYF. CDR3 nucleotide sequence: TGTGCCAGCAGTTCCGGGACAGGGACTGGAAACACCATATATTTT. J is TRBJ1-3 and V is TRBV6-5; 9 bases line up with TRBD1. Trimming at V came to 4 bases and at J to 2 bases, leaving 3 bases not matched to a gene. The CDR3 covers 15 residues. The V gene's germline CDR1 is MNHEY and CDR2 SVGAGI.